The 27 T cell receptor beta chains below come from one sample, sequenced in a study of cytomegalovirus exposure and HLA in healthy donors (dated by TCRdb to about 2017). Library method: the immunoSEQ multiplex PCR assay. For the multiplex PCR, a mixture combining 60 forward primers for TCR Vbeta segments and 13 reverse primers for TCR Jbeta segments was used. TCRdb's version of the immuneACCESS table is confined to in-frame rearrangements and falls short of the full clone set. An unresolved V gene accounts for under half of the shortfall where checked; the remainder is of unknown origin. The sample profile shows roughly 140,000 clones; roughly 78% of them were found once. 2% to 2.5% of the sample is in the top ten clones. Input material: PBMCs. Receptors originate from a man aged 25 to 40 in good health and CMV-seronegative.

This chain joins TRBV6-5 and TRBJ2-7, with TRBD2 matching over 14 bases. This CDR3 region has 14 residues. CDR1 and CDR2 from the germline V gene are MNHEY and SVGAGI. J was trimmed by 4 bases and V by 5 bases; bases with no gene match: 1. CDR3 nucleotide sequence: TGTGCCAGCAGTCGGACTAGCGGGAGGTACGAGCAGTACTTC. As protein: CASSRTSGRYEQYF.

This clone was detected only once. This chain joins TRBV29-1 and TRBJ1-1; TRBD1 aligns across 8 bases. Germline loops: CDR1 SQVTM, CDR2 ANQGSEA. Unmatched junction bases numbered 19, after V lost 7 bases and J lost 0 bases. The CDR3 covers 18 residues. The CDR3 here is CSATMGAGGLRMNTEAFF. CDR3 DNA: TGCAGCGCCACAATGGGGGCAGGGGGCCTCCGTATGAACACTGAAGCTTTCTTT.

This clone was detected once. The chain recombines TRBV10-2 with TRBJ2-3; D may be TRBD2 (6 bases). V was pared by 7 bases and J by 1 base, with 18 bases between. Germline CDR1 and CDR2: WSHSY and SAAADI. CDR3 length: 16 residues. The CDR3 is CASNGGWGEGTDTQYF. CDR3 nucleotides: TGCGCCAGCAACGGAGGGTGGGGAGAAGGCACAGATACGCAGTATTTT.

The chain recombines TRBV25-1 with TRBJ1-1; TRBD1 matches at 8 bases. Germline trimming cut 1 base from V and 2 bases from J; bases unmatched to any gene: 3. The CDR3 runs 15 residues. Germline V gene lookup returns CDR1 MGHDK and CDR2 SYGVNS. In nucleotides, the CDR3 is TGTGCCAGCAGTGAATCTCCAGGGGGCAACACTGAAGCTTTCTTT. The encoded protein is CASSESPGGNTEAFF.

CDR3 protein: CASSLAGGSGGADEQYF. The CDR3 region has the DNA TGCGCCAGCAGCTTGGCCGGGGGTAGCGGGGGGGCGGACGAGCAGTACTTC. J is TRBJ2-7 and V is TRBV5-1; 11 positions match TRBD2. CDR3 size: 17 residues. Looked up from germline, CDR1 is SGHRS and CDR2 is YFSETQ. The ends lost 0 bases at V and 5 bases at J; junction bases unmatched: 10.

The CDR3 spells CASSSGTSDYNEQFF. CDR3 DNA sequence: TGCGCCAGCAGTTCCGGGACTAGCGACTACAATGAGCAGTTCTTC. V is TRBV5-1 and J is TRBJ2-1; TRBD2 matches at 10 bases. The CDR3 is 15 amino acids. The ends lost 5 bases at V and 3 bases at J; junction bases unmatched: 5. Germline CDR1 reads SGHRS; CDR2 reads YFSETQ.

As concerns this clone: Other DNA sequences within the sample encode an identical CDR3. This chain links TRBV7-9 with TRBJ1-4; 7 bases align to TRBD1. Trimming at V came to 5 bases and at J to 3 bases, leaving 3 bases not matched to a gene. The CDR3 is made up of 14 amino acids. Germline V gives CDR1 SEHNR, CDR2 FQNEAQ (reference sequence). The CDR3 sequence is CASSRDRANEKLFF. In nucleotides, the CDR3 is TGTGCCAGCAGCCGTGACAGGGCTAATGAAAAACTGTTTTTT.

The chain links TRBV5-4 to TRBJ2-7; 10 bases line up with TRBD2. V lost 3 bases and J lost 0; bases outside the gene matches: 9. CDR3 length equals 17 residues. Germline lookup yields CDR1 SGHNT and CDR2 YYREEE (reference sequence). The CDR3 nucleotides are TGTGCCAGCAGCTCCCCAACTAGCGGGGCTAGCTCCTACGAGCAGTACTTC. Protein: CASSSPTSGASSYEQYF.

This chain connects TRBV6-5 to TRBJ2-7, with TRBD1 matching over 7 bases. This CDR3 has 13 residues. Germline V CDR1 and CDR2: MNHEY, SVGAGI. The V gene end was trimmed by 8 bases and the J gene end by 5 bases; junction bases not matched to a gene: 9. The CDR3 sequence: CASRQGGLHEQYF. The CDR3 DNA follows: TGTGCCAGCCGACAGGGCGGACTCCACGAGCAGTACTTC.

This chain joins TRBV15 and TRBJ2-7, with 7 nucleotides matching TRBD1. Germline CDR1 LNHNV, CDR2 YYDKDF (reference sequence). V lost 3 bases and J lost 0; bases outside the gene matches: 5. This CDR3 contains 15 residues. CDR3 DNA: TGTGCCACCAGCAGCGGGACAGCCCACTCCTACGAGCAGTACTTC. As protein: CATSSGTAHSYEQYF.

This chain connects TRBV6-1 to TRBJ2-7; D possibly corresponds to TRBD1 (6 bases). CDR3 length: 14 amino acids. Between the trimmed V and J ends, which lost 5 bases and 2 bases, there was a span of 13 bases. Germline values: CDR1 MNHNS, CDR2 SASEGT. The CDR3: CASSSPDSPYEQYF. Written as DNA, the CDR3 is TGTGCCAGCAGTTCTCCGGACAGCCCCTACGAGCAGTACTTC.

This rearrangement joins TRBV5-1 to TRBJ2-2, with 10 bases identical to TRBD2. The length of the CDR3 is 17 residues. Trimming took 1 base from V and 4 from J; bases not matched to a gene: 7. Germline V lookup: CDR1 SGHRS, CDR2 YFSETQ. The CDR3, as DNA: TGCGCCAGCAGCTTGAATCTAGCGGGGGCCGGCACCGGGGAGCTGTTTTTT. It translates to CASSLNLAGAGTGELFF.

The chain combines TRBV15 with TRBJ2-7; tentatively, D is TRBD2 (5 bases). V was cut by 4 bases and J by 10 bases, with 14 bases left in between. Germline lookup yields CDR1 LNHNV and CDR2 YYDKDF (reference sequence). This CDR3 has 12 amino acids. In DNA form, the CDR3 reads TGTGCCACCAGCAAGACTACTGGGGTACAGTACTTC. This gives the protein CATSKTTGVQYF.

V gene TRBV28 combines with J gene TRBJ2-1; D uncertain. The CDR3 covers 14 residues. Germline CDR1 and CDR2: MDHEN and SYDVKM. Deletions cut 7 bases from V and 0 bases from J, with 10 bases between. CDR3 coding DNA: TGTGCCAGCACTGCAGTAAGCTCCTACAATGAGCAGTTCTTC. It translates to CASTAVSSYNEQFF. Full variable domain (outside the CDR3, taken from reference TRBV28 and TRBJ2-1): DVKVTQSSRYLVKRTGEKVFLECVQDMDHENMFWYRQDPGLGLRLIYFSYDVKMKEKGDIPEGYSVSREKKERFSLILESASTNQTSMYLCASTAVSSYNEQFFGPGTRLTVL.

This rearrangement joins TRBV4-1 to TRBJ2-3; 11 bases line up with TRBD2. CDR3 length: 15 amino acids. From germline, CDR1 is MGHRA and CDR2 YSYEKL. Trimming at V came to 3 bases and at J to 6 bases, leaving 5 bases not matched to a gene. The CDR3 loop is CASSHLAGGDDTQYF. Written as DNA, the CDR3 is TGCGCCAGCAGCCATCTAGCGGGGGGCGATGATACGCAGTATTTT.

This chain joins TRBV13 and TRBJ1-6; possibly TRBD1 for D (5 bases). Germline V gene sequence: CDR1 PRHDT, CDR2 FYEKMQ (reference sequence). The CDR3 contains 16 residues. Trimming stripped 1 base from V and 7 bases from J, with 14 bases between. CDR3: CASSLEVVGENSPLHF. Here the CDR3 DNA reads TGTGCCAGCAGCTTAGAGGTGGTAGGGGAAAATTCACCCCTCCACTTT.

The chain joins TRBV2 to TRBJ1-5; the D is unclear. The CDR3 loop spans 13 amino acids. Trimming pared 3 bases from V and 6 bases from J, leaving 9 bases between. Germline loops: CDR1 SNHLY, CDR2 FYNNEI. The CDR3 nucleotides read TGTGCCAGCAGTGAGGGCGTTTCTCAGCCCCAGCATTTT. It is translated as CASSEGVSQPQHF.

The J gene is TRBJ2-7, the V gene TRBV10-3, with 10 bases lining up with TRBD1. The germline V gene encodes CDR1 ENHRY and CDR2 SYGVKD. The CDR3 has 14 residues. The V segment lost 3 bases and the J segment 4 bases; nucleotides outside the gene matches: 3. For the CDR3, the DNA is TGTGCCATCAGTGACTTGGGACAGGGGTACGAGCAGTACTTC. Its protein is CAISDLGQGYEQYF.

The rearrangement joins TRBV28 to TRBJ1-2; 9 bases match TRBD1. This CDR3 is 14 amino acids long. Trimming at V came to 7 bases and at J to 8 bases, leaving 11 bases not matched to a gene. The germline gives CDR1 MDHEN, CDR2 SYDVKM. CDR3 in amino acids: CASKVAQGARGYTF. The DNA for the CDR3 is TGTGCCAGCAAGGTGGCACAGGGGGCGAGGGGCTACACCTTC.

This sequence joins TRBV18 and TRBJ1-4; maybe TRBD1 (5 bases). The germline V gene encodes CDR1 KGHSH and CDR2 LQKENI. V was cut by 3 bases and J by 7 bases, with 15 bases left in between. The CDR3 extends over 15 amino acids. The CDR3 DNA sequence: TGTGCCAGCTCACCCCGAGGGTCGGGGGTTGAAAAACTGTTTTTT. Its protein is CASSPRGSGVEKLFF.

The chain couples TRBV15 to TRBJ1-5, with D possibly TRBD1 on 6 matching bases. V gave up 5 bases and J gave up 3 bases, with 8 bases separating them. The CDR3 is 13 residues long. The V gene's germline CDR1 is LNHNV and CDR2 YYDKDF (reference sequence). The chain's CDR3 is CATSGQHNQPQHF. CDR3 in DNA: TGTGCCACCAGCGGACAGCACAATCAGCCCCAGCATTTT.

This chain uses TRBV11-3 with TRBJ2-1, with D tentatively TRBD2 (5 bases). V was cut by 5 bases and J by 3 bases, with 11 bases left in between. The CDR3 loop spans 14 amino acids. CDR1 is SGHNT and CDR2 is YENEEA in the germline V gene. The CDR3 is CASSARGIYNEQFF. CDR3 DNA sequence: TGTGCCAGCAGCGCCCGGGGAATCTACAATGAGCAGTTCTTC.

This chain connects TRBV5-1 to TRBJ2-1; D remains ambiguous. V was shortened by 0 bases and J by 5 bases, with 15 bases between the two germline ends. The CDR3 runs 16 residues. Germline V gives CDR1 SGHRS, CDR2 YFSETQ. The CDR3 region is CASSLVVGQVNNEQFF. Here the CDR3 DNA reads TGCGCCAGCAGCTTGGTCGTTGGGCAAGTGAACAATGAGCAGTTCTTC.

The chain is built from TRBV15 and TRBJ2-4, with TRBD1 as a possible D gene (6 bases). Germline loops: CDR1 LNHNV, CDR2 YYDKDF (reference sequence). This CDR3 is built from 16 residues. V gave up 3 bases and J gave up 0 bases, with 12 bases separating them. The CDR3 DNA is TGTGCCACCAGCAGGGGGGACACCTTAGCCAAAAACATTCAGTACTTC. This codes for CATSRGDTLAKNIQYF.

This clone has only one observation. The rearrangement joins TRBV6-1 to TRBJ2-1; TRBD2 agrees at 12 bases. The CDR3 runs to 14 residues. J lost 3 bases, V lost 8 bases, and 2 bases had no gene match. Germline loops: CDR1 MNHNS, CDR2 SASEGT. The CDR3 bases are TGTGCCAGCGAGACTAGCGGGGGCTACAATGAGCAGTTCTTC. Translation: CASETSGGYNEQFF.

The chain couples TRBV19 to TRBJ1-2; TRBD1 might be the D (5 bases). Germline V CDR1 and CDR2: LNHDA, SQIVND (reference sequence). V lost 7 bases and J 0 bases, leaving 12 bases between the germline ends. The CDR3 covers 14 residues. The CDR3 coding sequence is TGTGCCAGTAAGAGGACAAACGCTAACTATGGCTACACCTTC. Translated, it gives CASKRTNANYGYTF.

This chain links TRBV10-3 with TRBJ1-1; perhaps TRBD1 as D (5 bases). Trimming shortened V by 2 bases and J by 0 bases, and 13 bases separated the two germline ends. Germline CDR1 reads ENHRY; CDR2 reads SYGVKD. The CDR3 contains 16 residues. The chain's CDR3 is CAISETGPGMNTEAFF. The CDR3 coding sequence is TGTGCCATCAGTGAGACCGGGCCAGGGATGAACACTGAAGCTTTCTTT.